The TCR beta chain described here comes from a study of blood T cell repertoires in COVID-19. Study-level background: The United States, Italy and Spain were the sources of the acute and convalescent COVID-19 samples.

Cohorts were based on clinical histories the participants reported. Cohort 3 recovered donors had two negative PCRs, clearance, or symptom resolution. Source study methods: Counts of nucleated cells, estimated from reference gene primer amplification, were obtained. The repertoire was sequenced with immunoSEQ multiplex PCR; TCRdb's copy has only in-frame clones and lacks some. That table is the source of V, J and clone size, and D and trimming were worked out from the DNA. The data show about 290,000 clones, 89% seen once. There are 13 residues in the CDR3. Per germline, CDR1 SEHNR and CDR2 FQNEAQ (reference sequence). Deletions cut 1 base from V and 5 bases from J, with 8 bases between.

The chain links TRBV7-9 to TRBJ1-2; D remains ambiguous. The receptor comes from a woman between 35 and 50 years old who had recovered from COVID-19. The sequencing input was PBMCs or T cells enriched from blood (not recorded which). The CDR3, as DNA: TGTGCCAGCAGCTTAGATCGGACTTATGGCTACACCTTC. As protein: CASSLDRTYGYTF. The complete variable domain, with remaining parts taken from reference TRBV7-9 and TRBJ1-2, reads DTGVSQNPRHKITKRGQNVTFRCDPISEHNRLYWYRQTLGQGPEFLTYFQNEAQLEKSRLLSDRFSAERPKGSFSTLEIQRTEQGDSAMYLCASSLDRTYGYTFGSGTRLTVV.